The rows below give T cell receptor beta chains drawn from one sample of a study of T-cell reconstitution after alpha-beta-depleted transplantation in children. TCRdb recomputed calls from the PCR reads with MiXCR, one row per CDR3 protein. Here the sample spans about 360,000 distinct CDR3 sequences, about 14% being singletons. Sample: PBMCs, taken from the stem cell graft. These receptors were obtained from a human donor who donated a stem cell graft to a child with Fanconi anemia. CDR3s include the opening cysteine and the closing phenylalanine or tryptophan. D genes are given only for firm matches. The size entry is marked missing in some rows and otherwise reads once, few, many or a size class.

TGTGCCAGCAGCTTGGTAGGTGGAACTGGAAACACCATATATTTT,CASSLVGGTGNTIYF,NA,NA,TRBV5-5,TRBJ1-3
TGTGCCAGCAGTGAACCGGGACGTTTCTATGGCTACACCTTC,CASSEPGRFYGYTF,many,NA,TRBV25-1,TRBJ1-2
TGCAGTGCTAGAGTGATACCAGGGGTTGGGACTGAAGCTTTCTTT,CSARVIPGVGTEAFF,NA,NA,TRBV20-1,TRBJ1-1
TGTGCCAGCAGCCCGTCGGGGACAGATGTATTGACACCCCTCCACTTT,CASSPSGTDVLTPLHF,few,TRBD1,TRBV9,TRBJ1-6
TGCAGTGCTAGAGATGCGGGGGGCTTGGGAGATGAGCAGTTCTTC,CSARDAGGLGDEQFF,few,TRBD2,TRBV20-1,TRBJ2-1
TGTGCCATCAGGCTGACAGGGAAGAACACTGAAGCTTTCTTT,CAIRLTGKNTEAFF,few,TRBD1,TRBV10-3,TRBJ1-1
TGTGCCAGCAGCCCCCCTGGAGTCCAGGGGGGCACTGAAGCTTTCTTT,CASSPPGVQGGTEAFF,few,TRBD1,TRBV5-6,TRBJ1-1
TGTGCCAGCTCACCAAACGGTTTGAACACCGGGGAGCTGTTTTTT,CASSPNGLNTGELFF,NA,NA,TRBV18,TRBJ2-2
TGCAGTGCCGGCCCTGGGACGGGGGATACGCAGTATTTT,CSAGPGTGDTQYF,NA,NA,TRBV20-1,TRBJ2-3
TGCGCCAGCAGTCCCGGGACCGCGAACACCGGGGAGCTGTTTTTT,CASSPGTANTGELFF,many,NA,TRBV5-1,TRBJ2-2
TGTGCCAGCTCACCACAGATGCTTGCGTCAGAAGAGACCCAGTACTTC,CASSPQMLASEETQYF,few,NA,TRBV18,TRBJ2-5
TGTGCCAGCAGCCCATACTCAGGGGAAACTGAAGCTTTCTTT,CASSPYSGETEAFF,NA,NA,TRBV7-9,TRBJ1-1
TGCGCCAGCAGCGTCAGGGTGGGTAGCACAGATACGCAGTATTTT,CASSVRVGSTDTQYF,NA,NA,TRBV5-1,TRBJ2-3
TGTGCCAGCAGCCAAGAAGCTCAGGGTACTGAGCAGTTCTTC,CASSQEAQGTEQFF,many,NA,TRBV3-1,TRBJ2-1
TGTGCCAGCAGCTTACCTTCAGGGGGCACTGAAGCTTTCTTT,CASSLPSGGTEAFF,NA,TRBD1,TRBV7-2,TRBJ1-1
TGTGCCTGGAGTCTCGTACCCAAGTGGCGACGGATGGGAGAGCAGTACTTC,CAWSLVPKWRRMGEQYF,many,NA,TRBV30,TRBJ2-7
TGTGCCACCAGTGGAGGTGGGGACATTCAGTACTTC,CATSGGGDIQYF,NA,NA,TRBV24-1,TRBJ2-4
TGTGCCAGCAGCTTGGCCTCCGGCGTGGAGACCCAGTACTTC,CASSLASGVETQYF,many,NA,TRBV5-6,TRBJ2-5
TGTGCCAGCAGTGAAGTCGGGTACGAGCAGTACTTC,CASSEVGYEQYF,many,NA,TRBV2,TRBJ2-7
TGTGCCAGCAGCAAGCTGGGCACTGAAGCTTTCTTT,CASSKLGTEAFF,NA,NA,TRBV3-1,TRBJ1-1
TGCGCCAGCAGCTTGGGACAGAGCTCCTACAATGAGCAGTTCTTC,CASSLGQSSYNEQFF,many,NA,TRBV5-1,TRBJ2-1
TGTGCCACCAGCAGGGAGGGTGAAGCTTTCTTT,CATSREGEAFF,few,NA,TRBV15,TRBJ1-1
TGTGCCAGCAGCTTAGTAGGTCAGCAGCCCCAGCATTTT,CASSLVGQQPQHF,few,NA,TRBV7-9,TRBJ1-5
TGTGCCAGCAGCGTAAGGCAGGAGGAAGCTTTCTTT,CASSVRQEEAFF,few,NA,TRBV9,TRBJ1-1
TGTGCCAGCAGCGATCGGACAGGGGTGGGTGACTATGGCTACACCTTC,CASSDRTGVGDYGYTF,NA,TRBD1,TRBV9,TRBJ1-2
TGTGCCAGCAGCTCTAGACAGGCCCTGAACACTGAAGCTTTCTTT,CASSSRQALNTEAFF,many,NA,TRBV7-2,TRBJ1-1
TGTGCCAGCGGTTCGACAGGAGGCACAGATACGCAGTATTTT,CASGSTGGTDTQYF,NA,NA,TRBV4-2,TRBJ2-3
TGTGCCAGCAGCCATCCCCGGGACAGGTACCAAGAGACCCAGTACTTC,CASSHPRDRYQETQYF,NA,TRBD1,TRBV3-1,TRBJ2-5
TGTGCCAGCAGTCCCGGGGGGTTCCCTGAAGCTTTCTTT,CASSPGGFPEAFF,NA,NA,TRBV12-3/TRBV12-4,TRBJ1-1
TGTGCCAGCAGGGCTGACAGGGGGCGGCAGACCCAGTACTTC,CASRADRGRQTQYF,NA,TRBD1,TRBV12-3/TRBV12-4,TRBJ2-5
TGTGCCAGCAGCTTAGTACGGGGAGAAAAACTGTTTTTT,CASSLVRGEKLFF,few,NA,TRBV7-9,TRBJ1-4
TGTGCCAGCAGTTCGACGGCCCGAAACACCATATATTTT,CASSSTARNTIYF,NA,NA,TRBV12-3/TRBV12-4,TRBJ1-3
TGCGCCAGCAGCTTGGCGGTAGGGAGTAAGGCCACTGAAGCTTTCTTT,CASSLAVGSKATEAFF,many,NA,TRBV5-1,TRBJ1-1
TGTGCCAGCAGTTACTCCGGCGACAGGCAGCTCTCCTACGAGCAGTACTTC,CASSYSGDRQLSYEQYF,NA,NA,TRBV6-2/TRBV6-3,TRBJ2-7
TGTGCCAGCACTTACGGCGACGGCTACACCTTC,CASTYGDGYTF,few,NA,TRBV12-3/TRBV12-4,TRBJ1-2
TGTGCCAGCAGTGGGGGGTACGGGAAGACCCAGTACTTC,CASSGGYGKTQYF,NA,NA,TRBV12-3/TRBV12-4,TRBJ2-5
TGTGCCAGCAGTTCTAGCTATCCTCCAGATACGCAGTATTTT,CASSSSYPPDTQYF,many,NA,TRBV6-2/TRBV6-3,TRBJ2-3
TGTGCCAGCAGCCCACAGGGGGCTATGTCTGGGGCCAACGTCCTGACTTTC,CASSPQGAMSGANVLTF,many,TRBD1,TRBV12-3/TRBV12-4,TRBJ2-6
TGTGCCTGGAGCACTACCCCTCTTCACTATGGCTACACCTTC,CAWSTTPLHYGYTF,NA,NA,TRBV30,TRBJ1-2
TGCAGCGTCGAGACCTACAATGAGCAGTTCTTC,CSVETYNEQFF,many,NA,TRBV29-1,TRBJ2-1
TGTGCCAGCAGCCTGGCGCAGGGGCCCGGAGAAAAACTGTTTTTT,CASSLAQGPGEKLFF,NA,NA,TRBV14,TRBJ1-4
TGTGCCAGCAGGTTTCAGGCCTACAATGAGCAGTTCTTC,CASRFQAYNEQFF,few,NA,TRBV2,TRBJ2-1
TGTGCCAGCAGTTTCGGGGGGGCGCACCACGAGCAGTACTTC,CASSFGGAHHEQYF,NA,TRBD2,TRBV12-3/TRBV12-4,TRBJ2-7
TGTGCCAGCAGCCCCACTCGATCTAGCGGGGGAGGGACAGATACGCAGTATTTT,CASSPTRSSGGGTDTQYF,many,TRBD2,TRBV4-2,TRBJ2-3
TGCAGCGTTGAGTCTAGCGGGGTGGGTACAGATACGCAGTATTTT,CSVESSGVGTDTQYF,many,TRBD2,TRBV29-1,TRBJ2-3
TGTGCCAGCAGCTTTATGAGGGGCGGATTCAATGAGCAGTTCTTC,CASSFMRGGFNEQFF,many,NA,TRBV7-9,TRBJ2-1
TGTGCCAGCAGCCCAACAAACCTCAGGGTTTTAATTACCAAAAACATTCAGTACTTC,CASSPTNLRVLITKNIQYF,few,NA,TRBV11-2,TRBJ2-4